This T cell receptor beta chain derives from a study of CD8+CD57+ T cells in acquired aplastic anemia (dated by TCRdb to the late 2010s). Describing the broader study: A mean of roughly 3.2 ug of DNA, ranging from 0.2 to 27.4 ug, was extracted from sorted CD4+ and CD8+ cells. A CD8+CD57+ expansion meant a frequency higher than the mean frequency seen in healthy subjects. What the research found in general, with its limitations: Although roughly 30 CD8+ CDR3 sequences were shared by patients and controls, these sequences appeared highly expressed in patients and within the immunodominant clones of patients. Between patients and healthy controls, no significant difference in CD8+ Simpson's diversity was found (P=0.060).

Trimming costs V 4 bases and J 2 bases, and their ends lie 13 bases apart. The CDR3 runs 16 residues from the cysteine to the phenylalanine. The kept DNA is CDR3 alone, 48 bases in frame from the first base. For CDR1 and CDR2, the germline V gene lists KGHDR and SFDVKD. Genomic DNA was used as template for profiling of TCR beta VDJ combinations and CDR3 sequences. TCR repertoire sequencing was run on an Illumina HiSeq 2000. As for how the authors treated the data: TRBV/TRBJ rearrangement plots, CDR3 size and DJ length profiles, and Simpson's diversity index were used to assess repertoires. The immunodominant clone was defined as the most abundant DNA sequence in deep sequencing data. CDR3 amino acid sequences were checked for sharing across subjects and were also compared against the VDJdb database and published repertoires. In TCRdb, the public reads were trimmed at Q25 with fastp and aligned with MiXCR, with productive beta chains retained. One record per CDR3 amino acid sequence lists the most common genes and DNA. These V and J calls derive from TCRdb rather than the authors' analysis. In all, the sample holds about 150,000 distinct CDR3 sequences, and roughly 54% of those were seen once. Together, the top ten hold over 9.5% of the sample.

As concerns this clonotype: The antigen this receptor binds is unknown. The record has no base qualities; no much larger clone is one base away.

The patients picked for sequencing were ones in whom flow cytometry had shown an expansion of CD8+CD57+ cells. Severe acquired aplastic anemia was diagnosed in all patients according to International Study of Aplastic Anemia and Agranulocytosis and Camitta criteria. At the time blood was sampled, none of the patients had received any therapy. The study deep-sequenced TCR repertoires of sorted CD4+ and CD8+ blood T cells from severe aplastic anemia patients and healthy subjects. Patients were enrolled under clinicaltrials.gov protocols 00001620, 01623167, 00001397, 00071045, 00081523 and 00961064 in the USA. Ficoll-Paque density gradient centrifugation was used to isolate peripheral blood mononuclear cells. Before DNA was extracted, CD4+ and CD8+ T cells were sorted using either FACS or magnetic beads.

The sequence links TRBV24-1 to TRBJ2-2, with a tentative D gene TRBD1 over 6 matching bases. Sequencing was done on a sample of sorted CD4+, CD8+, or CD8+CD57+ T cells (not recorded which) from PBMCs. The origin of this receptor is a human donor with aplastic anemia. Read as DNA, the sequence is TGTGCCACCAGTGACTGGGGACACCTAAACACCGGGGAGCTGTTTTTT. This sequence encodes CATSDWGHLNTGELFF.